Listed here are 28 T cell receptor beta chains from one sample, sequenced in a study of glioma-infiltrating T cells. Using RNA template, CDR3s of TCR alpha and beta were amplified with iRepertoire arm-PCR. TCRdb recomputed calls from the multiplex PCR reads with MiXCR, one row per CDR3 protein. The sample lists 95,000 to 150,000 distinct CDR3 sequences; roughly 25% were seen once. The sample comprised glioma tissue, nonneoplastic brain tissue, or PBMCs (not recorded which). All receptors derive from a human donor with low-grade glioma or glioblastoma, undergoing nonglioma brain surgery, or in good health (not recorded which).

Worth noting for this clonotype: Because it lacks the conserved phenylalanine or tryptophan at the end, this CDR3 is likely a read error. The chain joins TRBV6-2 or TRBV6-3 to TRBJ1-1; D is unresolved. CDR3 length equals 14 residues. Germline lookup yields CDR1 MNHEY and CDR2 SVGEGT. V lost 5 bases and J 0 bases, leaving 10 bases between the germline ends. DNA for the CDR3: TGTGCCAGCAGTGGCGGCGGACTGAACACTGAAGCTTTCCTT. The encoded protein is CASSGGGLNTEAFL.

The genes are TRBV5-1 and TRBJ2-5, with D perhaps matching TRBD2 (6 bases). The CDR3 consists of 15 residues. CDR1 and CDR2 from the germline V gene are SGHRS and YFSETQ. The germline V and J ends were trimmed by 0 bases and 1 base, with 10 bases remaining between them. CDR3 amino acids: CASSLEGGLQETQYF. The DNA for the CDR3 is TGCGCCAGCAGCTTGGAGGGAGGCCTCCAAGAGACCCAGTACTTC.

Many counts were recorded for this clonotype. The chain has TRBV7-2 and TRBJ1-4; 7 nucleotides match TRBD1. The junction had 6 bases not matched to a gene; V was cut back by 5 bases and J by 3 bases. Germline V gene data show CDR1 as SGHTA and CDR2 as FQGNSA. The CDR3 is 15 residues long. The CDR3 bases are TGTGCCAGCAGCCGAGTGGGGACAGCTAATGAAAAACTGTTTTTT. Translation gives CASSRVGTANEKLFF.

The sample holds a few counts of this clonotype. J is TRBJ1-1 and V is TRBV29-1; D remains ambiguous. Germline CDR1 SQVTM, CDR2 ANQGSEA. CDR3 size: 14 residues. The V and J ends lost 7 bases and 5 bases respectively, with 20 bases between them. The CDR3 nucleotides read TGCAGCGGGAATGTGGGTTTTCCGGGAACTGAAGCTTTCTTT. It yields the protein CSGNVGFPGTEAFF. The complete variable domain, with remaining parts taken from reference TRBV29-1 and TRBJ1-1, reads SAVISQKPSRDICQRGTSLTIQCQVDSQVTMMFWYRQQPGQSLTLIATANQGSEATYESGFVIDKFPISRPNLTFSTLTVSNMSPEDSSIYLCSGNVGFPGTEAFFGQGTRLTVV.

The chain couples TRBV10-3 to TRBJ2-1; D unclear. The V end was cut by 10 bases, the J end by 1 base, with 8 bases between. CDR3 length: 12 residues. Per germline, CDR1 ENHRY and CDR2 SYGVKD. This CDR3 is CATGESYNEQFF. The CDR3 DNA reads TGTGCCACCGGCGAATCCTACAATGAGCAGTTCTTC.

To note about this clonotype: A much bigger clone sits one base away, suggesting this may be a read error. The V call is TRBV7-2, the J call TRBJ2-3, with 7 bases that match TRBD2. The V gene end was trimmed by 1 base and the J gene end by 1 base; junction bases not matched to a gene: 5. Germline-derived CDR1 and CDR2 are SGHTA and FQGNSA. The CDR3 extends over 16 amino acids. CDR3 in amino acids: CTSSLDRAGGTDTQYF. Written as DNA, the CDR3 is TGTACCAGCAGCTTAGATCGGGCGGGGGGCACAGATACGCAGTATTTT.

This clonotype was detected ten times or more. The chain employs TRBV6-1 and TRBJ2-7; 8 bases agree with TRBD1. Trimming removed 3 bases from V and 3 bases from J; junction bases left unmatched: 4. The CDR3 totals 14 residues. Germline values: CDR1 MNHNS, CDR2 SASEGT. The CDR3 DNA sequence: TGTGCCAGCAGTGATCCGGGACAGGTCTACGAGCAGTACTTC. As protein: CASSDPGQVYEQYF.

Turning to this clonotype: Given a much more abundant clone one base away, this may be a read error. The missing conserved phenylalanine or tryptophan at the end of this CDR3 makes a read error likely. The chain employs TRBV4-1 and TRBJ1-2; no clear D. The CDR3 consists of 15 residues. Germline-derived CDR1 and CDR2 are MGHRA and YSYEKL. Deletions cut 0 bases from V and 2 bases from J, with 10 bases between. The CDR3 is CASSQDRAPNYGYTL. In nucleotides, the CDR3 is TGCGCCAGCAGCCAAGATAGAGCCCCAAACTATGGCTACACCTTA.

This clonotype was detected many times. The rearrangement uses TRBV20-1 and TRBJ2-2, with TRBD2 matching 7 bases. Per the germline V gene, CDR1 is DFQATT and CDR2 is SNEGSKA (reference sequence). With V trimmed by 1 base and J by 3 bases, 2 bases remained unmatched. The CDR3 totals 14 residues. CDR3 sequence (DNA): TGCAGTGCTAGAGGGCTAGCGGACACCGGGGAGCTGTTTTTT. This sequence encodes CSARGLADTGELFF.

In this sample, this clonotype turned up many times. V and J are TRBV7-2 and TRBJ1-3; the D gene is possibly TRBD1 (6 bases). The CDR3 is 16 amino acids. Germline assignment: CDR1 SGHTA and CDR2 FQGNSA. Between the trimmed V and J ends, which lost 4 bases and 0 bases, there was a span of 13 bases. The CDR3 reads CASSSRGGLSGNTIYF. The DNA for the CDR3 is TGTGCCAGCAGCTCCCGTGGGGGGCTCTCTGGAAACACCATATATTTT. Full variable domain (remainder filled in from reference TRBV7-2 and TRBJ1-3): GAGVSQSPSNKVTEKGKDVELRCDPISGHTALYWYRQSLGQGLEFLIYFQGNSAPDKSGLPSDRFSAERTGGSVSTLTIQRTQQEDSAVYLCASSSRGGLSGNTIYFGEGSWLTVV.

For this clonotype: This may arise from a read error, as a much more abundant clone is one base away. V is TRBV12-3 or TRBV12-4 and J is TRBJ2-5; weak D call: TRBD1 (5 bases). V was shortened by 7 bases and J by 1 base, with 16 bases between the two germline ends. The CDR3 length is 15 residues. The DNA of the CDR3 is TGTGCCAGCATTGGCCAAGTGACAGCCCAAGAGACCCAGTACTTC. It yields the protein CASIGQVTAQETQYF.

This clonotype was picked up a small number of times. CDR3 nucleotide sequence: TGTGCCTCACACCCCCTCACTAGCAATACGTACAATGAGCAGTTCTTC. Residues: CASHPLTSNTYNEQFF. The chain joins TRBV30 to TRBJ2-1; weak D call: TRBD2 (6 bases). Trimming left V 7 bases short and J 4 bases short, with 23 bases between. This CDR3 spans 16 amino acids. Germline CDR1 is GTSNPN and CDR2 is SVGIG (reference sequence).

In this sample, this clonotype turned up a few times. This chain links TRBV3-1 with TRBJ1-2, with 7 bases matching TRBD1. Trimming at V came to 0 bases and at J to 6 bases, leaving 10 bases not matched to a gene. CDR3 size: 16 residues. Germline V gene sequence: CDR1 LGHDT, CDR2 YNNKEL (reference sequence). The CDR3 DNA reads as TGTGCCAGCAGCCAAGAATTACAGGGGTCGGCTGATGGCTACACCTTC. As protein: CASSQELQGSADGYTF.

Many counts were recorded for this clonotype. This chain connects TRBV4-1 to TRBJ2-5; tentative D call: TRBD1 (6 bases). Germline values: CDR1 MGHRA, CDR2 YSYEKL. The CDR3 runs to 14 residues. Between the trimmed V and J ends, which lost 1 base and 2 bases, there was a span of 8 bases. In DNA, the CDR3 is TGCGCCAGCAGCCAAGGACAGGCGCAAGAGACCCAGTACTTC. This encodes CASSQGQAQETQYF.

This clonotype was found many times. The V call is TRBV28, the J call TRBJ2-7; D tentatively fits TRBD1 or TRBD2 (5 bases each). CDR3 length equals 14 residues. Germline V gene lookup returns CDR1 MDHEN and CDR2 SYDVKM. Trimming shortened V by 8 bases and J by 3 bases, and 17 bases separated the two germline ends. CDR3 in DNA: TGTGCCAGCCGACCGGAACAGGAGGTCTACGAGCAGTACTTC. Its translation: CASRPEQEVYEQYF.

A word on this clonotype: The junction departs from the called germline gene at one end, perhaps through a read error. This chain connects TRBV20-1 to TRBJ1-2; no clear D. CDR1 and CDR2 from the germline V gene are DFQATT and SNEGSKA (reference sequence). The CDR3 has 14 residues. CDR3 coding DNA: TGCAGTGCTGGAGATAAGCAGTCTTTCTATGGCTGCACCTTC. This gives the protein CSAGDKQSFYGCTF.

This clonotype showed up many times. V usage is TRBV14 and J usage is TRBJ2-1; perhaps TRBD1 as D (6 bases). Germline V CDR1 and CDR2: SGHDN, FVKESK. Between the trimmed V and J ends, which lost 4 bases and 7 bases, there was a span of 11 bases. CDR3 length: 13 amino acids. CDR3 loop: CASSLQGRNEQFF. The CDR3 bases are TGTGCCAGCAGCCTGCAGGGGCGAAATGAGCAGTTCTTC.

This clonotype showed up many times. V usage is TRBV29-1 and J usage is TRBJ2-7, with D tentatively TRBD2 (5 bases). Germline V CDR1 and CDR2: SQVTM, ANQGSEA. The CDR3 spans 14 residues. Trimming cost V 7 bases and J 6 bases, with 22 bases left between them. As DNA, the CDR3 is TGCAGCGCCGCGACTACCTTCGTCGGTGGCGAGCAGTACTTC. It encodes CSAATTFVGGEQYF.

This clonotype was recorded once. This may arise from a read error, as a much more abundant clone is one base away. The J gene is TRBJ2-2, the V gene TRBV4-1, with D unclear. Germline loops: CDR1 MGHRA, CDR2 YSYEKL. The CDR3 is 16 amino acids. Here the CDR3 DNA reads TGCGCCAGCGGCCAAGATCTACTCCTTTCTGGCGGGGAGCTGTTTTTT. As protein: CASGQDLLLSGGELFF.

This clonotype was observed at least ten times. V and J are TRBV4-2 and TRBJ2-5; TRBD2 agrees at 13 bases. J lost 3 bases, V lost 1 base, and 8 bases had no gene match. The CDR3 spans 18 residues. CDR1 is LGHNA and CDR2 is YNFKEQ in the germline V gene. The CDR3 DNA is TGTGCCAGCAGCCAAGGAGAACTAGCGGGAGGGTCAAAAGAGACCCAGTACTTC. Protein sequence: CASSQGELAGGSKETQYF.

This clonotype was seen more than once but under ten times. V and J are TRBV27 and TRBJ1-2; D call uncertain. The CDR3 has 15 amino acids. The V end was cut by 4 bases, the J end by 8 bases, with 20 bases between. CDR1 and CDR2 (germline): MNHEY, SMNVEV (reference sequence). Here the CDR3 reads CASSYRLNLEEGYTF. The CDR3 DNA sequence: TGTGCCAGCAGTTACAGACTCAACCTTGAAGAAGGCTACACCTTC.

This clonotype was seen repeatedly, ten times or more. CDR3 nucleotides: TGTGCCAGCAGTCCCTTTTTCGGCAGTGAGCAGTTCTTC. Protein sequence: CASSPFFGSEQFF. This chain uses TRBV6-1 with TRBJ2-1; D gene uncertain. This CDR3 has 13 residues. Germline V gene lookup returns CDR1 MNHNS and CDR2 SASEGT. Trimming pared 5 bases from V and 9 bases from J, leaving 14 bases between.

This clonotype has a single count. This chain joins TRBV2 and TRBJ2-1, with 10 bases fitting TRBD1. The CDR3 spans 14 residues. The germline V gene encodes CDR1 SNHLY and CDR2 FYNNEI. With 10 bases clipped from V and 9 bases from J, the junction kept 12 bases outside the gene matches. This CDR3 is CAKSFQRDRGEQFF. The CDR3 coding sequence is TGTGCCAAAAGTTTCCAGCGGGACAGGGGTGAGCAGTTCTTC.

This clonotype has ten or more counts. The chain combines TRBV18 with TRBJ1-2, with D perhaps TRBD1 (5 bases). Trimming removed 2 bases from V and 0 bases from J, with 10 bases in between. Germline CDR1 is KGHSH and CDR2 is LQKENI. The CDR3 runs 15 residues. CDR3 region: CASSPGHSTNYGYTF. CDR3 in DNA: TGTGCCAGCTCACCAGGACACTCGACTAACTATGGCTACACCTTC. The whole variable domain, filled in from reference TRBV18 and TRBJ1-2, reads NAGVMQNPRHLVRRRGQEARLRCSPMKGHSHVYWYRQLPEEGLKFMVYLQKENIIDESGMPKERFSAEFPKEGPSILRIQQVVRGDSAAYFCASSPGHSTNYGYTFGSGTRLTVV.

The sample holds a few counts of this clonotype. The genes are TRBV7-7 and TRBJ2-1, with TRBD2 identical over 7 bases. The CDR3 is 15 residues long. The J segment lost 3 bases and the V segment lost 3 bases, leaving 5 bases of the junction unmatched. Per the germline V gene, CDR1 is SSHAT and CDR2 is FNYEAQ (reference sequence). The CDR3, as DNA: TGTGCCAGCAGCTTCTCTAGCGGCAACTACAATGAGCAGTTCTTC. This codes for CASSFSSGNYNEQFF.

This clonotype appeared once. A much larger clone differs from this one at a single base, so this may be a read error. The chain is built from TRBV12-3 or TRBV12-4 and TRBJ2-2; perhaps D is TRBD1 or TRBD2 (5 bases each). This CDR3 is built from 15 residues. CDR3 residues: CASSTTGTNTGEPFF. The CDR3 nucleotides are TGTGCCAGCAGTACAACCGGGACCAACACCGGGGAGCCGTTTTTT.

This clonotype was counted many times. The chain employs TRBV7-9 and TRBJ1-5, with a tentative D call TRBD1 (6 bases). The CDR3 is made up of 14 amino acids. Germline-derived CDR1 and CDR2 are SEHNR and FQNEAQ (reference sequence). V dropped 8 bases and J dropped 0 bases, with 11 bases sitting between them. CDR3 DNA: TGTGCCAGCCAAGACAGGTCTAGCAATCAGCCCCAGCATTTT. Residues: CASQDRSSNQPQHF.

This clonotype showed up many times. V usage is TRBV6-1 and J usage is TRBJ2-7; 9 bases map to TRBD1. The CDR3 has 13 residues. The J segment lost 4 bases and the V segment lost 6 bases, leaving 4 bases of the junction unmatched. Germline loops: CDR1 MNHNS, CDR2 SASEGT. CDR3 sequence reads: CASRGTGKYEQYF. In nucleotides, the CDR3 is TGTGCCAGCAGGGGGACAGGGAAATACGAGCAGTACTTC.